This passage covers 12 T cell receptor beta chains from one sample sequenced in a study of identical twins' blood T cells (dated by TCRdb to about 2013). Libraries were made using 5' RACE. The instrument was an Illumina Genome Analyzer IIx. TCRdb reworked the public reads: Q25 trimming with fastp, MiXCR clone assembly, productive beta chains retained. All rows with the same CDR3 protein become a single entry with the most common DNA and genes. Recorded for this sample are a few hundred thousand distinct CDR3 sequences; approximately 30% of them occurred a single time. The ten largest make up about 6% of the sample. The sample comprised PBMCs. These receptors originate from a woman aged 18-55 years in good health.

This clonotype showed up just a few times. The conserved final phenylalanine or tryptophan is absent from the CDR3, which likely points to a read error. The DNA is omitted, as the CDR3 cannot be located on it reliably, and the CDR3 follows TCRdb's listing. The chain uses TRBV5-1 and TRBJ1-1; the table assigns TRBD1, which was not confirmed against the DNA. The V gene's germline CDR1 is SGHRS and CDR2 YFSETQ. The CDR3 contains 9 residues when both ends are counted. CDR3 sequence reads: CASSRMGQC.

This clonotype was counted a few times. V gene TRBV7-9 combines with J gene TRBJ1-5, with 8 bases identical to TRBD1. The CDR3 is 14 residues long. Germline CDR1 reads SEHNR; CDR2 reads FQNEAQ (reference sequence). The junction had 3 bases not matched to a gene; V was cut back by 3 bases and J by 5 bases. CDR3 in DNA: TGTGCCAGCAGCTTCGGACAGGGCCATCAGCCCCAGCATTTT. Its translation: CASSFGQGHQPQHF.

This clonotype was counted between two and nine times. The V call is TRBV29-1, the J call TRBJ1-2; 9 nucleotides agree with TRBD1. CDR1 and CDR2 (germline): SQVTM, ANQGSEA. Germline trimming cut 8 bases from V and 4 bases from J; bases unmatched to any gene: 8. This CDR3 region has 13 residues. CDR3 DNA: TGCAGCATTACCGGGACAGGGACCTATGGCTACACCTTC. Translating gives CSITGTGTYGYTF. The variable domain in full, with the rest retrieved from reference TRBV29-1 and TRBJ1-2, is SAVISQKPSRDICQRGTSLTIQCQVDSQVTMMFWYRQQPGQSLTLIATANQGSEATYESGFVIDKFPISRPNLTFSTLTVSNMSPEDSSIYLCSITGTGTYGYTFGSGTRLTVV.

The rearrangement links TRBV7-2 to TRBJ2-3; TRBD2 agrees at 9 bases. With V trimmed by 0 bases and J by 0 bases, 4 bases remained unmatched. The length of the CDR3 is 17 residues. Germline loops: CDR1 SGHTA, CDR2 FQGNSA. CDR3 nucleotide sequence: TGTGCCAGCAGCTTAGCGCCTAGCGGGGCTAGCACAGATACGCAGTATTTT. Protein: CASSLAPSGASTDTQYF.

The chain employs TRBV3-1 and TRBJ1-1; D call uncertain. Germline V gene sequence: CDR1 LGHDT, CDR2 YNNKEL (reference sequence). CDR3 length: 13 amino acids. The V gene lost 5 bases and the J gene lost 2 bases, with 9 bases spanning the gap. CDR3 bases: TGTGCCAGCAGCGCGGACGGAAACACTGAAGCTTTCTTT. As protein: CASSADGNTEAFF.

This clonotype was counted only a few times. The rearrangement joins TRBV6-2 or TRBV6-3 to TRBJ2-1; TRBD1 might be the D (5 bases). With 1 base removed from V and 3 bases from J, the gap between germline ends came to 7 bases. Germline CDR1 and CDR2: MNHEY and SVGEGT. The CDR3 contains 14 residues. The CDR3 loop reads CASSYFQGYNEQFF. CDR3 in DNA: TGTGCCAGCAGTTACTTCCAGGGCTACAATGAGCAGTTCTTC.

This clonotype was counted many times. The chain links TRBV20-1 to TRBJ1-1, with 9 positions matching TRBD1. J was trimmed by 1 base and V by 8 bases; bases with no gene match: 8. CDR3 length: 14 amino acids. Germline-derived CDR1 and CDR2 are DFQATT and SNEGSKA (reference sequence). CDR3 sequence: CSTRGQGSNTEAFF. As DNA, the CDR3 is TGCAGTACACGAGGACAGGGGTCGAACACTGAAGCTTTCTTT.

Concerning this clonotype: Since a much larger clone is just one base distant, this may be a read error. CDR3 amino acids: CSAEDLLAGTDTQYF. Here the CDR3 DNA reads TGCAGTGCTGAGGACCTACTAGCGGGCACAGATACGCAGTATTTT. The chain recombines TRBV20-1 with TRBJ2-3; 8 bases map to TRBD2. CDR3 length: 15 residues. Unmatched junction bases numbered 8, after V lost 5 bases and J lost 1 base. Germline values: CDR1 DFQATT, CDR2 SNEGSKA (reference sequence).

On this clonotype itself: At one of its ends the junction is not consistent with the germline gene, which may arise from a read error. The chain combines TRBV7-7 with TRBJ1-4, with D perhaps matching TRBD1 (5 bases). This CDR3 spans 12 amino acids. Germline V gene sequence: CDR1 SSHAT, CDR2 FNYEAQ (reference sequence). The CDR3 reads CASSARDEKLFF. CDR3 bases: TGTGCTAGCAGCGCCAGGGATGAAAAACTGTTTTTT. Full variable domain (outside the CDR3, taken from reference TRBV7-7 and TRBJ1-4): GAGVSQSPRYKVTKRGQDVTLRCDPISSHATLYWYQQALGQGPEFLTYFNYEAQPDKSGLPSDRFSAERPEGSISTLTIQRTEQRDSAMYRCASSARDEKLFFGSGTQLSVL.

The table lists this clonotype with a few counts. The chain is built from TRBV7-8 and TRBJ1-6; possibly TRBD1 for D (5 bases). Germline V CDR1 and CDR2: SGHVS, FQNEAQ. Trimming removed 0 bases from V and 5 bases from J, with 17 bases in between. The CDR3 extends over 18 amino acids. CDR3 bases: TGTGCCAGCAGCTTAGCGATCATTGGTCAGGGAGATAATTCACCCCTCCACTTT. It codes for CASSLAIIGQGDNSPLHF. The whole variable domain, filled in from reference TRBV7-8 and TRBJ1-6, reads GAGVSQSPRYKVAKRGQDVALRCDPISGHVSLFWYQQALGQGPEFLTYFQNEAQLDKSGLPSDRFFAERPEGSVSTLKIQRTQQEDSAVYLCASSLAIIGQGDNSPLHFGNGTRLTVT.

The genes are TRBV5-1 and TRBJ1-1, with D possibly TRBD1 on 5 matching bases. Germline V CDR1 and CDR2: SGHRS, YFSETQ. The CDR3 has 14 residues. Trimming left V 6 bases short and J 5 bases short, with 17 bases between. CDR3 amino acids: CASNTGTWGTEAFF. The CDR3 DNA sequence: TGCGCCAGCAACACCGGGACTTGGGGAACTGAAGCTTTCTTT.

V usage is TRBV21-1 and J usage is TRBJ2-3. TRBV21-1 constitutes a pseudogene. There are 15 residues in the CDR3. The CDR3 here is CASSSPPDLTDTQYF. CDR3 nucleotide sequence: TGTGCCAGCAGCAGCCCACCGGACCTCACAGATACGCAGTATTTT.